Presented here are 6 T cell receptor beta chains from one specimen sequenced in a study of T cell changes during pregnancy in multiple sclerosis. TCRdb's table, derived via immunoSEQ multiplex PCR, lists solely in-frame clones and lacks some. The sample gives around 62,000 clones, around 93% of which show up once; 0.76% is in the top ten. Here the sequenced sample was CD4+ T cells from peripheral blood mononuclear cells, taken in the first trimester of pregnancy. These receptors all stem from a female donor with multiple sclerosis, enrolled in a pregnancy study.

CDR3 amino acids: CASSPSSQGGTEAFF. As DNA, the CDR3 is TGTGCCAGCTCACCCTCCTCACAGGGCGGAACTGAAGCTTTCTTT. The rearrangement uses TRBV18 and TRBJ1-1, with a weak D call TRBD1 (6 bases). Germline V lookup: CDR1 KGHSH, CDR2 LQKENI. V lost 3 bases, J lost 5 bases, and 16 bases lay in between. The CDR3 is made up of 15 amino acids. Filled out from reference TRBV18 and TRBJ1-1, the complete variable domain reads NAGVMQNPRHLVRRRGQEARLRCSPMKGHSHVYWYRQLPEEGLKFMVYLQKENIIDESGMPKERFSAEFPKEGPSILRIQQVVRGDSAAYFCASSPSSQGGTEAFFGQGTRLTVV.

This sequence joins TRBV6-6 and TRBJ2-7; TRBD2 matches 8 bases. This CDR3 comprises 14 residues. J was trimmed by 4 bases and V by 0 bases; bases with no gene match: 2. The germline gives CDR1 MNHNY, CDR2 SVGAGI (reference sequence). CDR3 sequence: CASSYSGGGYEQYF. The CDR3 coding sequence is TGTGCCAGCAGTTACTCGGGCGGGGGGTACGAGCAGTACTTC.

The gene calls are TRBV7-2 and TRBJ1-2; D unresolved. The germline V gene encodes CDR1 SGHTA and CDR2 FQGNSA. This CDR3 region has 15 residues. Trimming took off 5 bases at V and 3 bases at J, with 16 bases between the two ends. The CDR3, as DNA: TGTGCCAGCAGCCCGGACCCGGGGAGGCACTATGGCTACACCTTC. Translating gives CASSPDPGRHYGYTF.

V usage is TRBV10-3 and J usage is TRBJ2-2; TRBD1 aligns across 7 bases. J was trimmed by 3 bases and V by 10 bases; bases with no gene match: 8. Germline CDR1 ENHRY, CDR2 SYGVKD. The length of the CDR3 is 14 residues. As DNA, the CDR3 is TGTGCCAGCCGGGGACAGCTCTACACCGGGGAGCTGTTTTTT. This codes for CASRGQLYTGELFF.

About this clone itself: The junction departs from germline at one end; a sequencing error may be responsible. This sequence joins TRBV15 and TRBJ2-7; a weak D match, TRBD1 (5 bases). Germline loops: CDR1 LNHNV, CDR2 YYDKDF (reference sequence). This CDR3 contains 15 residues. The CDR3 DNA sequence: TGTGCCACCAGCAGCCACTCAGGGTACCACTACCAGCAGTACTTC. Translation: CATSSHSGYHYQQYF. The full variable domain, rest sourced from reference TRBV15 and TRBJ2-7, is DAMVIQNPRYQVTQFGKPVTLSCSQTLNHNVMYWYQQKSSQAPKLLFHYYDKDFNNEADTPDNFQSRRPNTSFCFLDIRSPGLGDTAMYLCATSSHSGYHYQQYFGPGTRLTVT.

This CDR3 reads CASSPTAPGTQYF. The CDR3 DNA sequence: TGTGCCAGCAGCCCCACGGCCCCGGGGACCCAGTACTTC. V and J are TRBV7-3 and TRBJ2-5; no definite D call. Per germline, CDR1 SGHTA and CDR2 FQGTGA. The CDR3 extends over 13 amino acids. The V and J ends lost 5 bases and 7 bases respectively, with 14 bases between them.